This entry concerns a single TCR beta chain. Its target is not known. Germline V gives CDR1 KGHSH, CDR2 LQKENI. This CDR3 has 15 amino acids. Trimming removed 8 bases at V and 0 bases at J, with 11 bases between. The study ran its PCR with 60 Vbeta and 13 Jbeta primers. Produced via immunoSEQ multiplex PCR; TCRdb's table is partial and in-frame only. The data show roughly 150,000 clones, approximately 70% seen once. The data derive from a study of cytomegalovirus exposure and HLA in healthy donors. Overall study findings and caveats: Association of a missense DCLRE1C variant with TCR beta V- and J-gene trimming was reported in a later analysis. Among TCR beta chains, those listed as cytomegalovirus-associated numbered approximately 150.

This clonotype was sampled from a woman aged 18-35 years in good health and CMV-seropositive. Sequencing was done on a sample of PBMCs. The chain is built from TRBV18 and TRBJ1-6, with a possible D match to TRBD1 (6 bases). This CDR3 is CASRPRGSYNSPLHF. The DNA of the CDR3 is TGTGCCAGCCGCCCCAGGGGCTCCTATAATTCACCCCTCCACTTT.